Shown below are 10 T cell receptor beta chains from a single sample sequenced in a study of blood T cells in healthy people across ages. A sample-barcoded 5' primer and a J-beta primer mix were used in a second PCR of about 7 to 12 cycles. TCRdb re-called the 5' RACE reads through MiXCR, storing one row per CDR3 protein. The sample has some 1.7 million distinct CDR3 sequences; 25% to 30% are singletons. Material for sequencing was blood. These receptors originate from a woman under 40 in good health.

This clonotype was seen a few times. The chain recombines TRBV20-1 with TRBJ1-5, with 7 bases matching TRBD1. The CDR3 extends over 14 amino acids. Trimming at V came to 5 bases and at J to 2 bases, leaving 6 bases not matched to a gene. Germline CDR1 is DFQATT and CDR2 is SNEGSKA (reference sequence). CDR3 DNA sequence: TGCAGTGCTGGGGGGACAGTGGGCAATCAGCCCCAGCATTTT. The encoded protein is CSAGGTVGNQPQHF.

V usage is TRBV18 and J usage is TRBJ1-1; 7 bases are shared with TRBD1. The CDR3 is made up of 14 amino acids. Trimming cost V 4 bases and J 4 bases; bases outside gene matches: 6. Germline-derived CDR1 and CDR2 are KGHSH and LQKENI. The CDR3 DNA is TGTGCCAGCTCACGCGGACAGGACCTCACTGAAGCTTTCTTT. Amino acids: CASSRGQDLTEAFF. The entire variable domain, with the rest obtained from reference TRBV18 and TRBJ1-1, is as follows: NAGVMQNPRHLVRRRGQEARLRCSPMKGHSHVYWYRQLPEEGLKFMVYLQKENIIDESGMPKERFSAEFPKEGPSILRIQQVVRGDSAAYFCASSRGQDLTEAFFGQGTRLTVV.

A few counts support this clonotype. The chain recombines TRBV29-1 with TRBJ1-2; no firm D call. Germline-derived CDR1 and CDR2 are SQVTM and ANQGSEA. The V end lost 0 bases, the J end lost 1 base, and 12 bases lay between the germline ends. This CDR3 spans 15 amino acids. The CDR3 DNA reads as TGCAGCGTTGAAGACGGGTCCGGGCTTAACTATGGCTACACCTTC. The encoded protein is CSVEDGSGLNYGYTF. Drawing the rest from reference TRBV29-1 and TRBJ1-2, the complete variable domain is SAVISQKPSRDICQRGTSLTIQCQVDSQVTMMFWYRQQPGQSLTLIATANQGSEATYESGFVIDKFPISRPNLTFSTLTVSNMSPEDSSIYLCSVEDGSGLNYGYTFGSGTRLTVV.

The V call is TRBV4-1, the J call TRBJ2-3; D call uncertain. The germline V and J ends were trimmed by 0 bases and 6 bases, with 10 bases remaining between them. Germline V gene data show CDR1 as MGHRA and CDR2 as YSYEKL. The CDR3 consists of 14 residues. The CDR3 protein is CASSQDGLGDTQYF. The DNA of the CDR3 is TGCGCCAGCAGCCAAGATGGCCTCGGGGATACGCAGTATTTT.

This clonotype showed up just once. The V and J genes are TRBV19 and TRBJ1-2, with D hard to call. This CDR3 is 13 amino acids long. V lost 3 bases to trimming and J lost 6 bases, with 11 bases between them. The germline gives CDR1 LNHDA, CDR2 SQIVND (reference sequence). CDR3 protein: CASSIGFGDGYTF. The CDR3 nucleotides are TGTGCCAGTAGTATTGGTTTTGGGGATGGCTACACCTTC. Using reference TRBV19 and TRBJ1-2 for the parts outside the CDR3, the full variable domain is DGGITQSPKYLFRKEGQNVTLSCEQNLNHDAMYWYRQDPGQGLRLIYYSQIVNDFQKGDIAEGYSVSREKKESFPLTVTSAQKNPTAFYLCASSIGFGDGYTFGSGTRLTVV.

The rearrangement joins TRBV28 to TRBJ2-7; 11 bases line up with TRBD2. The end of the DNA is better explained by TRBJ2-5, so the J call may be wrong. The V gene's germline CDR1 is MDHEN and CDR2 SYDVKM. CDR3 length equals 16 residues. As DNA, the CDR3 is TGTGCCAGCAGTTTAGGGATAGCGGGAGGGCAAGAGACCCAGTACTTC. This sequence encodes CASSLGIAGGQETQYF.

Ten or more counts support this clonotype. The rearrangement joins TRBV9 to TRBJ1-2, with D maybe TRBD1 (6 bases). In germline, CDR1 is SGDLS, CDR2 YYNGEE. The V end was cut by 6 bases, the J end by 10 bases, with 25 bases between. The CDR3 loop spans 15 amino acids. The CDR3 is CASTIRRGIEWDYTF. Written as DNA, the CDR3 is TGTGCCAGCACCATAAGAAGGGGGATTGAGTGGGACTACACCTTC.

This clonotype was observed at least ten times. The chain carries TRBV4-1 and TRBJ1-2; no clear D. The CDR3 has 14 amino acids. V shed 3 bases and J shed 2 bases, with 10 bases lying between them. Germline lookup yields CDR1 MGHRA and CDR2 YSYEKL. The CDR3 DNA is TGCGCCAGCAGCCAGGACGGCGGCAACTATGGCTACACCTTC. Amino acid sequence: CASSQDGGNYGYTF.

V and J are TRBV20-1 and TRBJ2-7; 7 nucleotides match TRBD2. The germline V gene has CDR1 DFQATT and CDR2 SNEGSKA (reference sequence). This CDR3 contains 15 residues. V trimming: 0 bases; J trimming: 1 base; junction bases outside the gene matches: 6. CDR3 sequence reads: CSAREDPGLSYEQYF. The CDR3 DNA is TGCAGTGCTAGAGAAGATCCGGGACTATCCTACGAGCAGTACTTC.

The chain links TRBV10-3 to TRBJ2-7; D call uncertain. Trimming cost V 4 bases and J 10 bases, with 17 bases left between them. The CDR3 is made up of 13 amino acids. In germline, CDR1 is ENHRY, CDR2 SYGVKD. The CDR3 loop is CAISGRVEEIQYF. In DNA, the CDR3 is TGTGCCATCAGTGGGCGTGTTGAGGAGATCCAGTACTTC.